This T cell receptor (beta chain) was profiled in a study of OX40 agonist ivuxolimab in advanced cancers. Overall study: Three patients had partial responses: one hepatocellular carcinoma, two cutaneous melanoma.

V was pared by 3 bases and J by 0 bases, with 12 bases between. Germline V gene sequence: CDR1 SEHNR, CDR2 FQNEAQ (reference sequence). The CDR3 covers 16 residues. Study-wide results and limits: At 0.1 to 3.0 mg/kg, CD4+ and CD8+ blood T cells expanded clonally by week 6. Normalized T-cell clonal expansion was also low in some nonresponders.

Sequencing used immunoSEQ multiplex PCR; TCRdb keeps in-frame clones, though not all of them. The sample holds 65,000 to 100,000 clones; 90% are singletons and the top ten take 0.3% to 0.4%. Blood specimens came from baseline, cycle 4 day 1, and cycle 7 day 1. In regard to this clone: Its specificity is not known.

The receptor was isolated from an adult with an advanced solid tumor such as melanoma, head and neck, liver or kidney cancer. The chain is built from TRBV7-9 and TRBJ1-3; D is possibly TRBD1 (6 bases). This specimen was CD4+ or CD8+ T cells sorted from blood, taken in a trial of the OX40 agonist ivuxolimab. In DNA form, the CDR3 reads TGTGCCAGCAGCTTTGGACAGTTAGACTCTGGAAACACCATATATTTT. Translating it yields CASSFGQLDSGNTIYF. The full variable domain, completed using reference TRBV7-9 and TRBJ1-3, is DTGVSQNPRHKITKRGQNVTFRCDPISEHNRLYWYRQTLGQGPEFLTYFQNEAQLEKSRLLSDRFSAERPKGSFSTLEIQRTEQGDSAMYLCASSFGQLDSGNTIYFGEGSWLTVV.